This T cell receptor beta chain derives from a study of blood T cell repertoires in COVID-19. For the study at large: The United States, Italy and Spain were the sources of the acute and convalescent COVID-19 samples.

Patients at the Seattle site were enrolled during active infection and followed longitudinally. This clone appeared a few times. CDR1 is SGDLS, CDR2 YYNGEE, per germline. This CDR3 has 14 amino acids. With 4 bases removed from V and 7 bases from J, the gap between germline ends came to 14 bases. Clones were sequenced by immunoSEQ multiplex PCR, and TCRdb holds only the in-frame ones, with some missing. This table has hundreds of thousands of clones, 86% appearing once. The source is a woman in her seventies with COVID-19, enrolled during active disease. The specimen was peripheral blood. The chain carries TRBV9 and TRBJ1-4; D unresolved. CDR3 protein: CASSPGANAEKLFF. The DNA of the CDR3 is TGTGCCAGCAGCCCCGGTGCCAACGCTGAAAAACTGTTTTTT.